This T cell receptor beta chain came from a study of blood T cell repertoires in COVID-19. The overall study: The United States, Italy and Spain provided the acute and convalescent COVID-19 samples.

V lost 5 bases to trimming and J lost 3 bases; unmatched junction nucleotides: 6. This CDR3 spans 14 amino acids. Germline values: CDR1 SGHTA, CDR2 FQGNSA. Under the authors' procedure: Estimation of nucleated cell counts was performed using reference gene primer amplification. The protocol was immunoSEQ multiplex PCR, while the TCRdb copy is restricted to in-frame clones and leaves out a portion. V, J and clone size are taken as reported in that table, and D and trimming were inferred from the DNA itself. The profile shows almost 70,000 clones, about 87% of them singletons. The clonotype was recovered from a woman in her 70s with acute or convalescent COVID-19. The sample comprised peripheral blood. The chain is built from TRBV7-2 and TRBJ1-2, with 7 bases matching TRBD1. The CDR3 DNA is TGTGCCAGCAGCGGGCCCACAGGGGACTATGGCTACACCTTC. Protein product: CASSGPTGDYGYTF.